What follows are 16 T cell receptor beta chains derived from one specimen sequenced in a study of T cells after yellow fever vaccination. TCRdb used MiXCR to reprocess the 5' RACE reads, holding one entry per CDR3 protein. Seen here are around 310,000 distinct CDR3 sequences, roughly 3.5% observed once, and the top ten hold 23%. Sequencing used PBMCs, obtained on the day of the yellow fever booster vaccination. Source of these receptors: a young man who received the YFV17D yellow fever vaccine.

The J gene is TRBJ1-1, the V gene TRBV6-2 or TRBV6-3, with 8 positions matching TRBD1. The trim removed 5 bases at V and 4 bases at J, leaving 6 bases unmatched. Germline lookup yields CDR1 MNHEY and CDR2 SVGEGT. The CDR3 contains 14 residues. CDR3 in amino acids: CASSPPDRGTEAFF. Here the CDR3 DNA reads TGTGCCAGCAGTCCTCCCGACAGGGGCACTGAAGCTTTCTTT.

The rearrangement joins TRBV6-2 or TRBV6-3 to TRBJ2-7; D may be TRBD2 (6 bases). CDR3 size: 17 residues. The germline CDR1 and CDR2 sequences are MNHEY and SVGEGT. Trimming shortened V by 7 bases and J by 1 base, and 23 bases separated the two germline ends. CDR3 DNA sequence: TGTGCCAGCACCACGGGAGTGGCAGCGCCGAATTCCTACGAGCAGTACTTC. As protein: CASTTGVAAPNSYEQYF.

This clonotype was counted many times. The V and J genes are TRBV5-1 and TRBJ2-5; 7 bases align to TRBD2. Trimming at V came to 4 bases and at J to 2 bases, leaving 8 bases not matched to a gene. Germline V gene data show CDR1 as SGHRS and CDR2 as YFSETQ. CDR3 length equals 15 residues. Here the CDR3 reads CASSREENGQETQYF. The CDR3 DNA is TGCGCCAGCAGCCGGGAGGAGAATGGGCAAGAGACCCAGTACTTC.

The sample holds many counts of this clonotype. V and J are TRBV5-1 and TRBJ2-5, with D hard to call. CDR3 length: 12 residues. V was cut by 3 bases and J by 6 bases, with 9 bases left in between. The germline gives CDR1 SGHRS, CDR2 YFSETQ. CDR3 nucleotides: TGCGCCAGCAGCTCAAACTTCCAGACCCAGTACTTC. The encoded protein is CASSSNFQTQYF.

This clonotype has at least ten counts. A junction boundary mismatches the germline segment, possibly from a read error. V usage is TRBV7-7 and J usage is TRBJ1-1, with D possibly TRBD1 on 6 matching bases. This CDR3 comprises 15 residues. Germline V gene lookup returns CDR1 SSHAT and CDR2 FNYEAQ (reference sequence). The CDR3 bases are TGTGCTAGCAGCTTAGAGGGGGGGCCTGACACTGAAGCTTTCTTT. Encoded protein: CASSLEGGPDTEAFF.

J is TRBJ2-7 and V is TRBV24-1; D unclear. V shed 9 bases and J shed 6 bases, with 11 bases lying between them. The CDR3 length is 11 residues. Germline CDR1 is KGHDR and CDR2 is SFDVKD. CDR3 sequence reads: CATPPLGEQYV. The CDR3 bases are TGTGCCACCCCCCCTCTCGGCGAGCAGTACGTC.

This clonotype appeared many times. The chain couples TRBV5-1 to TRBJ2-5; 9 positions agree with TRBD1. Germline CDR1 SGHRS, CDR2 YFSETQ. The CDR3 loop spans 15 amino acids. The V segment lost 4 bases and the J segment 3 bases; nucleotides outside the gene matches: 7. The CDR3 DNA is TGCGCCAGCAGCATACCCTGGGACAGGGAAGAGACCCAGTACTTC. Translation gives CASSIPWDREETQYF.

The chain has TRBV5-1 and TRBJ2-5, with 14 bases fitting TRBD2. This CDR3 region has 16 residues. J was trimmed by 1 base and V by 6 bases; bases with no gene match: 5. CDR1 and CDR2 from the germline V gene are SGHRS and YFSETQ. The CDR3 DNA reads as TGCGCCAGCAATCCCGGGACTAGCGGGGGCCAAGAGACCCAGTACTTC. The encoded protein is CASNPGTSGGQETQYF.

This chain connects TRBV6-2 or TRBV6-3 to TRBJ2-1; D is perhaps TRBD1 or TRBD2 (5 bases each). V was cut by 7 bases and J by 9 bases, with 13 bases left in between. This CDR3 comprises 12 residues. Germline CDR1 is MNHEY and CDR2 is SVGEGT. CDR3 coding DNA: TGTGCCAGCACCCAATTTGGGGGTGAGCAGTTCTTC. Translated, it gives CASTQFGGEQFF.

The table lists this clonotype with many counts. The rearrangement links TRBV5-1 to TRBJ2-5; TRBD1 agrees at 7 bases. Germline V gene data show CDR1 as SGHRS and CDR2 as YFSETQ. CDR3 size: 16 residues. V trimming: 1 base; J trimming: 3 bases; junction bases outside the gene matches: 9. The CDR3 region is CASSLIPGQRKETQYF. CDR3 DNA sequence: TGCGCCAGCAGCTTGATACCGGGACAGAGAAAAGAGACCCAGTACTTC. Looking up the rest from reference TRBV5-1 and TRBJ2-5 gives the full variable domain: KAGVTQTPRYLIKTRGQQVTLSCSPISGHRSVSWYQQTPGQGLQFLFEYFSETQRNKGNFPGRFSGRQFSNSRSEMNVSTLELGDSALYLCASSLIPGQRKETQYFGPGTRLLVL.

This clonotype was recorded at least ten times. The V call is TRBV7-2, the J call TRBJ2-3; 9 bases map to TRBD2. From germline, CDR1 is SGHTA and CDR2 FQGNSA. The CDR3 is 15 amino acids. The J segment lost 3 bases and the V segment lost 2 bases, leaving 3 bases of the junction unmatched. The CDR3 sequence is CASSLLAGFTDTQYF. CDR3 in DNA: TGTGCCAGCAGCTTACTAGCGGGGTTTACAGATACGCAGTATTTT.

The chain carries TRBV4-1 and TRBJ2-7; no clear D. The CDR3 has 13 residues. From germline, CDR1 is MGHRA and CDR2 YSYEKL. The CDR3 protein is CARSQTRDYEQYV. CDR3 nucleotide sequence: TGCGCCAGAAGCCAGACCCGTGATTACGAGCAGTACGTC.

This clonotype has a count of ten or more. The chain recombines TRBV11-1 with TRBJ2-4, with 7 bases lining up with TRBD1. Germline V lookup: CDR1 SGHAT, CDR2 FQDESV (reference sequence). CDR3 length: 17 residues. With V trimmed by 6 bases and J by 1 base, 12 bases remained unmatched. The CDR3 region has the DNA TGTGCCAGCAGGAAGGGGACGACAGGGTCGGCCAAAAACATTCAGTACTTC. Its protein is CASRKGTTGSAKNIQYF.

The J gene is TRBJ2-7, the V gene TRBV19; 7 bases match TRBD1. Unmatched junction bases numbered 3, after V lost 9 bases and J lost 1 base. The CDR3 contains 12 residues. Germline CDR1 is LNHDA and CDR2 is SQIVND (reference sequence). In nucleotides, the CDR3 is TGTGCCAGCGGGACAGCTTCCTACGAGCAGTACTTC. This sequence encodes CASGTASYEQYF.

This sequence joins TRBV5-1 and TRBJ2-6; no clear D gene. The CDR3 length is 15 residues. CDR1 is SGHRS and CDR2 is YFSETQ in the germline V gene. Trimming cost V 0 bases and J 4 bases, with 8 bases left between them. In DNA, the CDR3 is TGCGCCAGCAGCTTGGCCCGGGCCGGGGCCAACGTCCTGACTTTC. Translation gives CASSLARAGANVLTF.

This clonotype was found a few times. This chain uses TRBV4-1 with TRBJ2-3; TRBD2 aligns across 7 bases. V shed 3 bases and J 4 bases; nucleotides not matched to a gene: 7. Per germline, CDR1 MGHRA and CDR2 YSYEKL. The CDR3 spans 15 residues. DNA for the CDR3: TGCGCCAGCAGCCATCAAGCGGGGATGGCAGATACGCAGTATTTT. This gives the protein CASSHQAGMADTQYF.